Here is one T cell receptor (beta chain) with its context. Its antigen is unidentified. This CDR3 has 16 residues. Germline V gene data show CDR1 as MDHEN and CDR2 as SYDVKM. The sample originates from a study of CXCR3-negative and CXCR3-positive naive CD8 T cells. General study findings and limits: Comparison of naive cells showed more hydrophobic TRB CDR3s in CXCR3-positive than in CXCR3-negative naive cells.

5' RACE that incorporated UMI labels was used to prepare the TRB cDNA libraries. No DNA is given; TCRdb re-called the 5' RACE reads and lists each CDR3 protein once. In all, the sample yields under 110,000 distinct CDR3 sequences. The rearrangement uses TRBV28 and TRBJ2-1; TCRdb returns TRBD1, unconfirmable since there is no DNA. The origin of this receptor is a human donor in good health. Some clones in this sample may be carry-over from other donors' samples. Sequencing used naive CXCR3+ CD8+ T cells from blood. Sample subset: CD45RO-CCR7+CD27+CD95- naive CD8+ T cells expressing CXCR3 (TNR3+). This CDR3 is CASSPTGENSYNEQFF.